This TCR beta chain was identified during a study of CD8 T cells in ankylosing spondylitis. CDR3 length: 12 amino acids. Between the trimmed V and J ends, which lost 1 base and 2 bases, there was a span of 5 bases. CDR1 is SQVTM, CDR2 ANQGSEA, per germline. Each TCR beta library was made by quantitative 5'-RACE that incorporated molecular barcodes. TCRdb re-analysed the 5' RACE reads in MiXCR, keeping a single row per CDR3 protein. The sample has more than 650,000 distinct CDR3 sequences, approximately 12% seen once; the top ten hold less than 0.65%. This clonotype was seen only a few times. What it recognizes is unknown. Overall study results and limits: Matched synovial fluid from ankylosing spondylitis patients was reported to be enriched for disease-linked clones. As for the disease-linked clones, they showed a CD8+ phenotype and occurred at relatively low frequencies in peripheral blood. What seemed typical of ankylosing spondylitis blood was a TCR beta motif built from roughly eight highly homologous variants. Previous work reported some of these motif variants in the synovial fluid and blood of reactive arthritis.

This TCR was recovered from a male donor with ankylosing spondylitis. Sample: blood, either unsorted or a sorted T cell fraction (not recorded which). The chain uses TRBV29-1 and TRBJ1-2; D gene uncertain. The DNA of the CDR3 is TGCAGCGTTGAAGGTCCAAACTATGGCTACACCTTC. This sequence encodes CSVEGPNYGYTF.